This T cell receptor (beta chain) was obtained from a study of blood T cell repertoires in COVID-19. V was clipped by 7 bases and J by 2 bases; unmatched bases: 13. In germline, CDR1 is SQVTM, CDR2 ANQGSEA. This CDR3 region has 16 residues. Methods used by the authors: Amplification of reference gene primers was used by the study to estimate nucleated cell counts. Here immunoSEQ multiplex PCR was the method, and the copy in TCRdb shows in-frame clones only, minus some. The DNA gave D and trimming, while V, J and clone size come from that table. The data contain some 130,000 clones, around 90% of them seen just once; the ten biggest clones take up roughly 4.5%.

The chain uses TRBV29-1 and TRBJ1-2, with 10 nucleotides matching TRBD1. Sequenced material: peripheral blood. The sequence derives from a man between 60 and 70 years old with COVID-19, enrolled during active disease. Here the CDR3 reads CSAIGTGASRNYGYTF. CDR3 DNA sequence: TGCAGCGCGATCGGGACAGGGGCGTCCCGAAACTATGGCTACACCTTC.